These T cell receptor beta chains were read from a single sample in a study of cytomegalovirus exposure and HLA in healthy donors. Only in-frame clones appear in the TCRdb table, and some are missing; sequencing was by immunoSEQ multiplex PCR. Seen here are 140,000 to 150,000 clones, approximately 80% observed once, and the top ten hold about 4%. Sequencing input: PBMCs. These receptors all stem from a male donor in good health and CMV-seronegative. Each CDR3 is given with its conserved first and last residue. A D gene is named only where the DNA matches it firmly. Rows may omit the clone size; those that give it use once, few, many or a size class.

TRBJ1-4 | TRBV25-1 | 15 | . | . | CASSAGVQRNEKLFF | TGTGCCAGCAGTGCCGGGGTCCAACGGAATGAAAAACTGTTTTTT
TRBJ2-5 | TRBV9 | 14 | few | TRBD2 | CASSPGLAKETQYF | TGTGCCAGCAGCCCGGGACTAGCGAAGGAGACCCAGTACTTC
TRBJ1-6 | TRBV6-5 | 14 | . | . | CASRIGTLGSPLHF | TGTGCCAGCAGAATCGGGACACTAGGTTCACCCCTCCACTTT
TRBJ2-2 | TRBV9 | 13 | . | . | CASSVVSTGELFF | TGTGCCAGCAGCGTAGTGTCTACCGGGGAGCTGTTTTTT
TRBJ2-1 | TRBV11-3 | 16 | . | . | CASSLGPGISYNEQFF | TGTGCCAGCAGCTTAGGTCCCGGGATATCCTACAATGAGCAGTTCTTC
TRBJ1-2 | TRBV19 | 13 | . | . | CASSIVPDYGYTF | TGTGCCAGTAGTATCGTCCCAGACTATGGCTACACCTTC
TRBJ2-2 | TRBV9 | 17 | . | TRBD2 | CASSPREEGVSGGELFF | TGTGCCAGCAGCCCCCGGGAGGAAGGGGTGTCGGGCGGGGAGCTGTTTTTT
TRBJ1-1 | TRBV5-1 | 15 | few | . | CASSLQTQTRTEAFF | TGCGCCAGCAGCCTTCAGACCCAGACTAGGACTGAAGCTTTCTTT
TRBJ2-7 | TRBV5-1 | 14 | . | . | CASSGQSSTYEQYF | TGCGCCAGCAGCGGACAGTCTAGCACCTACGAGCAGTACTTC
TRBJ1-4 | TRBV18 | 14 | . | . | CASSPLAGDEKLFF | TGTGCCAGCTCACCTTTGGCAGGGGACGAAAAACTGTTTTTT
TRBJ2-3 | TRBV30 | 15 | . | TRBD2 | CAWSRLAGSTDTQYF | TGTGCCTGGAGTCGACTAGCGGGATCCACAGATACGCAGTATTTT
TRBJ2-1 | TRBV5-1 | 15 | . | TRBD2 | CASSLGLAGVNEQFF | TGCGCCAGCAGCTTGGGACTAGCGGGAGTGAATGAGCAGTTCTTC
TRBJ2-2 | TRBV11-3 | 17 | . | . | CASSPQSLAANTGELFF | TGTGCCAGCAGCCCCCAGTCTCTAGCCGCGAACACCGGGGAGCTGTTTTTT
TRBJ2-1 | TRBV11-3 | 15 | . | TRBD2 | CASSLGTSGNNEQFF | TGTGCCAGTAGCCTAGGGACTAGCGGAAACAATGAGCAGTTCTTC
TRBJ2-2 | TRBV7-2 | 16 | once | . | CASSLGFSVFDGELFF | TGTGCCAGCAGCTTAGGATTTAGCGTGTTTGACGGGGAGCTGTTTTTT
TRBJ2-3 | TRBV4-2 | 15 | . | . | CASSQVQGPTDTQYF | TGTGCCAGCAGCCAAGTCCAGGGCCCCACAGATACGCAGTATTTT
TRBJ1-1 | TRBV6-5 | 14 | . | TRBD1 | CASSYTGTGTETFF | TGTGCCAGCAGTTACACGGGGACAGGGACTGAAACTTTCTTT
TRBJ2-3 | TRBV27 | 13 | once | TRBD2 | CASRLGGTDTQYF | TGTGCCAGCCGACTGGGAGGGACAGATACGCAGTATTTT
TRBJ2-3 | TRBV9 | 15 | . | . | CASSVDGWATDTQYF | TGTGCCAGCAGCGTAGACGGCTGGGCCACAGATACGCAGTATTTT
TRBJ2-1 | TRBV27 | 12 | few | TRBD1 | CASIEGQGAQFF | TGTGCCAGCATTGAGGGACAGGGCGCGCAGTTCTTC
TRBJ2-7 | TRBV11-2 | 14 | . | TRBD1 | CASSNSGGSDEQYF | TGTGCCAGCAGCAATTCAGGGGGTTCCGACGAGCAGTACTTC
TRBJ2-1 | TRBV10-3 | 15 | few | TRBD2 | CAIRVSGGAGNEQFF | TGTGCCATCAGGGTCAGCGGGGGGGCGGGCAATGAGCAGTTCTTC
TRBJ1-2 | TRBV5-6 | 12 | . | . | CASSFGVGGYTF | TGTGCCAGCAGCTTCGGGGTGGGTGGCTACACCTTC
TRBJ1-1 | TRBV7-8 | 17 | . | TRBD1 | CASSLIGTGLKGTEAFF | TGTGCCAGCAGCTTAATAGGGACAGGTCTCAAGGGGACTGAAGCTTTCTTT
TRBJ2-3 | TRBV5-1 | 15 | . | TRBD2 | CASSSGLAGTDTQYF | TGCGCCAGCAGTTCCGGACTAGCCGGCACAGATACGCAGTATTTT
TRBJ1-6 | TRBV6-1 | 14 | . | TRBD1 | CASSEALGTGACFF | TGTGCCAGCAGTGAAGCGCTGGGGACAGGGGCTTGTTTCTTT
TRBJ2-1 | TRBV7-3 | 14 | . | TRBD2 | CASSRTSGANEQFF | TGTGCCAGCAGCCGGACTAGCGGGGCCAATGAGCAGTTCTTC
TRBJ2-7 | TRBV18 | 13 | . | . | CASSLFGPHEQYF | TGTGCCAGCTCACTGTTTGGCCCCCACGAGCAGTACTTC
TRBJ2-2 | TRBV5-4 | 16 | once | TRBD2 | CATEGASGANTGELFF | TGTGCCACAGAAGGGGCTAGCGGGGCGAACACCGGGGAGCTGTTTTTT
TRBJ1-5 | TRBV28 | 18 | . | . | CASSLIDPGRGSNQPQHF | TGTGCCAGCAGTTTAATAGATCCGGGGAGAGGGAGCAATCAGCCCCAGCATTTT
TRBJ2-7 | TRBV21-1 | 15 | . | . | CARSSEGQEWTEQYF | TGTGCCAGGTCGTCCGAGGGACAGGAGTGGACCGAGCAGTACTTC
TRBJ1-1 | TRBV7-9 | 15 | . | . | CASSLGGGTNTEAFF | TGTGCCAGCAGCTTAGGGGGAGGGACGAACACTGAAGCTTTCTTT
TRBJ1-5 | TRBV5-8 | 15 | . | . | CASSRPSTSNQPQHF | TGTGCCAGCAGCCGTCCTAGCACTAGCAATCAGCCCCAGCATTTT
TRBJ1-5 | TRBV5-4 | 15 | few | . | CASSKDGGSNQPQHF | TGTGCCAGCAGTAAAGACGGCGGTAGCAATCAGCCCCAGCATTTT
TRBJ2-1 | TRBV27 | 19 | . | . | CASSLSVLEGPSSYNEQFF | TGTGCCAGCAGTTTATCAGTATTGGAGGGTCCTAGCTCCTACAATGAGCAGTTCTTC
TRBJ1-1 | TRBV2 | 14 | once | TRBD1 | CASSERTGNTEAFF | TGTGCCAGCAGTGAACGGACAGGGAACACTGAAGCTTTCTTT
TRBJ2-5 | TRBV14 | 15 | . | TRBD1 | CASSRIQGSGETQYF | TGTGCCAGCAGCCGCATACAGGGGTCGGGAGAGACCCAGTACTTC
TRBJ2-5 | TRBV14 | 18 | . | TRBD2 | CASSHGRTSGRIGETQYF | TGTGCCAGCAGCCACGGCAGGACTAGCGGGAGAATAGGCGAGACCCAGTACTTC
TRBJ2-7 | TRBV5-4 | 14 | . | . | CASSDTGTLYEQYF | TGTGCCAGCAGCGACACCGGGACTTTATACGAGCAGTACTTC
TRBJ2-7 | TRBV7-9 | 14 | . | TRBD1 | CASSTTTGAYEQYF | TGTGCCAGCAGCACGACGACAGGGGCCTACGAGCAGTACTTC
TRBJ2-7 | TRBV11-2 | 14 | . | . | CASSFKVGAIEQYF | TGTGCCAGCAGCTTTAAGGTGGGGGCAATCGAGCAGTACTTC